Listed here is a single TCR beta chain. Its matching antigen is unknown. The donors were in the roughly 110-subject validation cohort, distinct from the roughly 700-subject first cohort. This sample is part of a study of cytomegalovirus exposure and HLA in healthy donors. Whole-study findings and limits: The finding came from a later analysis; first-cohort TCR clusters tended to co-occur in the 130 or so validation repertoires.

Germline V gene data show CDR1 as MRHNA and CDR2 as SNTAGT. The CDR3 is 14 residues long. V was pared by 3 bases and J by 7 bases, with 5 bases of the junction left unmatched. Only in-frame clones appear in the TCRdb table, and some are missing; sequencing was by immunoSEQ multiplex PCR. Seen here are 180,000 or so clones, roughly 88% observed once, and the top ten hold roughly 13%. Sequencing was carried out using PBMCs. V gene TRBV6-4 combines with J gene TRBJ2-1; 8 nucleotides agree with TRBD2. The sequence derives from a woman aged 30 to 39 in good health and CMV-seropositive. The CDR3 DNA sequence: TGTGCCAGCAGTGAGACTAGCGAGGGGAATGAGCAGTTCTTC. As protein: CASSETSEGNEQFF.